Below are 12 T cell receptor beta chains sequenced from a single sample in a study of cytomegalovirus exposure and HLA in healthy donors. It was with 60 Vbeta and 13 Jbeta primers that the PCR ran. Libraries were prepared by immunoSEQ multiplex PCR; TCRdb keeps only in-frame clonotypes and omits some of them. Here the sample spans over 150,000 clones, 85% being singletons. The sequenced sample consisted of PBMCs. The receptors shown here come from a boy aged 2 to 10 in good health and CMV-seronegative.

The chain has TRBV7-9 and TRBJ1-1, with 9 bases fitting TRBD1. The CDR3 contains 15 residues. CDR1 and CDR2 (germline): SEHNR, FQNEAQ (reference sequence). V trimming: 4 bases; J trimming: 11 bases; junction bases outside the gene matches: 14. The CDR3 reads CASSSTTGGTSSAFF. The CDR3 region has the DNA TGTGCCAGCAGCTCGACCACAGGGGGCACCTCTTCCGCTTTCTTT.

The chain joins TRBV5-1 to TRBJ2-2; 8 bases map to TRBD1. V gave up 0 bases and J gave up 6 bases; unmatched junction bases: 4. The germline gives CDR1 SGHRS, CDR2 YFSETQ. CDR3 size: 15 residues. The CDR3 loop reads CASSLGQGKAGELFF. For the CDR3, the DNA is TGCGCCAGCAGCTTGGGACAGGGGAAGGCCGGGGAGCTGTTTTTT. The full variable domain, its missing parts supplied by reference TRBV5-1 and TRBJ2-2, is KAGVTQTPRYLIKTRGQQVTLSCSPISGHRSVSWYQQTPGQGLQFLFEYFSETQRNKGNFPGRFSGRQFSNSRSEMNVSTLELGDSALYLCASSLGQGKAGELFFGEGSRLTVL.

This clone was picked up one time. The V call is TRBV11-2, the J call TRBJ2-4; 10 nucleotides line up with TRBD2. The CDR3 runs 15 residues. V dropped 1 base and J dropped 6; count of bases not matched to a gene: 3. The V gene's germline CDR1 is SGHAT and CDR2 FQNNGV. The CDR3 DNA reads TGTGCCAGCAGCTTAGTATGGACTAGCGGAAACATTCAGTACTTC. Translating it yields CASSLVWTSGNIQYF.

The V call is TRBV6-6, the J call TRBJ2-4; the match to TRBD1 covers 8 bases. The ends lost 5 bases at V and 3 bases at J; junction bases unmatched: 9. The V gene's germline CDR1 is MNHNY and CDR2 SVGAGI (reference sequence). The CDR3 runs 16 residues. Written as DNA, the CDR3 is TGTGCCAGCAGTCCCGGACAGGGACGATACAAAAACATTCAGTACTTC. Protein product: CASSPGQGRYKNIQYF.

This clone is a singleton in its sample. The chain links TRBV19 to TRBJ2-3; 7 bases match TRBD2. The germline V gene has CDR1 LNHDA and CDR2 SQIVND (reference sequence). The J segment lost 0 bases and the V segment lost 2 bases, leaving 5 bases of the junction unmatched. The CDR3 is made up of 16 amino acids. The CDR3 nucleotides read TGTGCCAGTAGTATACCTCATAGCGGGAGCACAGATACGCAGTATTTT. Encoded protein: CASSIPHSGSTDTQYF.

This clone was counted only a few times. V is TRBV14 and J is TRBJ1-1; D is uncertain. Trimming pared 3 bases from V and 0 bases from J, leaving 14 bases between. Germline CDR1 and CDR2: SGHDN and FVKESK. The CDR3 has 16 amino acids. The CDR3 DNA reads as TGTGCCAGCAGCCAGGTGGAGGGCAGCATGAACACTGAAGCTTTCTTT. The encoded protein is CASSQVEGSMNTEAFF.

This clone appeared a single time. J is TRBJ1-6 and V is TRBV5-8, with a weak D call TRBD1 (5 bases). The CDR3 loop spans 14 amino acids. CDR1 SGHTS and CDR2 YDEGEE come from the germline V gene. V lost 4 bases, J lost 10 bases, and 15 bases lay in between. The CDR3 loop is CASSAKQAKSPLHF. DNA for the CDR3: TGTGCCAGCAGCGCGAAACAGGCGAAATCACCCCTCCACTTT.

This clone was found once. The V and J genes are TRBV25-1 and TRBJ2-3; D not certain. V lost 3 bases, J lost 5 bases, and 12 bases lay in between. Germline V CDR1 and CDR2: MGHDK, SYGVNS. The CDR3 is made up of 14 amino acids. Written as DNA, the CDR3 is TGTGCCAGCAGTGACCCCGGAGTGGGAGATACGCAGTATTTT. The encoded protein is CASSDPGVGDTQYF.

The chain couples TRBV5-6 to TRBJ2-5; 8 nucleotides agree with TRBD1. Germline V gene data show CDR1 as SGHDT and CDR2 as YYEEEE. The junction had 6 bases not matched to a gene; V was cut back by 0 bases and J by 11 bases. This CDR3 has 13 residues. CDR3 DNA sequence: TGTGCCAGCAGCTTGGGAGACAGGGGTTGGCAGTACTTC. Its translation: CASSLGDRGWQYF. The whole variable domain, filled in from reference TRBV5-6 and TRBJ2-5, reads DAGVTQSPTHLIKTRGQQVTLRCSPKSGHDTVSWYQQALGQGPQFIFQYYEEEERQRGNFPDRFSGHQFPNYSSELNVNALLLGDSALYLCASSLGDRGWQYFGPGTRLLVL.

The V gene is TRBV19, the J gene TRBJ1-1, with TRBD1 matching over 9 bases. CDR3 length equals 16 residues. CDR1 and CDR2 (germline): LNHDA, SQIVND (reference sequence). V lost 1 base, J lost 3 bases, and 6 bases stayed unmatched. The CDR3 loop reads CASSIGGTGLDTEAFF. Written as DNA, the CDR3 is TGTGCCAGTAGTATAGGGGGGACAGGGTTGGACACTGAAGCTTTCTTT. Using reference TRBV19 and TRBJ1-1 for the parts outside the CDR3, the full variable domain is DGGITQSPKYLFRKEGQNVTLSCEQNLNHDAMYWYRQDPGQGLRLIYYSQIVNDFQKGDIAEGYSVSREKKESFPLTVTSAQKNPTAFYLCASSIGGTGLDTEAFFGQGTRLTVV.

This clone appeared once. This chain uses TRBV27 with TRBJ2-7; 9 bases line up with TRBD2. Germline lookup yields CDR1 MNHEY and CDR2 SMNVEV (reference sequence). This CDR3 is 15 amino acids long. The J segment lost 5 bases and the V segment lost 2 bases, leaving 7 bases of the junction unmatched. The CDR3 region is CASSLPGASGDEQYF. The CDR3 DNA is TGTGCCAGCAGTTTACCGGGAGCTAGCGGGGACGAGCAGTACTTC.

This clone was detected only once. The rearrangement links TRBV5-4 to TRBJ1-2; D is perhaps TRBD1 (5 bases). Trimming shortened V by 4 bases and J by 0 bases, and 22 bases separated the two germline ends. The CDR3 covers 18 residues. Germline V gene lookup returns CDR1 SGHNT and CDR2 YYREEE (reference sequence). In DNA form, the CDR3 reads TGTGCCAGCAGCCCTACCGGGGGGTCCAGCAATTCTAACTATGGCTACACCTTC. It specifies CASSPTGGSSNSNYGYTF.